Detailed here is one T cell receptor (beta chain). Its antigen is unknown. 13 Jbeta primers and 60 Vbeta primers were used for the PCR. Libraries were prepared by immunoSEQ multiplex PCR; TCRdb keeps only in-frame clonotypes and omits some of them. The sample has roughly 160,000 clones, almost 85% seen once. The data derive from a study of cytomegalovirus exposure and HLA in healthy donors. The study's findings and limits: Looking again later, the authors saw that most CMV-associated TCR beta chains seemed HLA-restricted.

Donors were ostensibly healthy at sampling, although undocumented immune exposures were probable. The TCR comes from a boy aged 2 to 9 in good health and CMV-seronegative. Input material: PBMCs.

The CDR3 DNA reads as TGTGCCAGCAGCGTCCGGACAGACAACTATGGCTACACCTTC. It specifies CASSVRTDNYGYTF. The chain combines TRBV7-9 with TRBJ1-2; D is possibly TRBD1 (6 bases). The CDR3 covers 14 residues. The germline V gene has CDR1 SEHNR and CDR2 FQNEAQ (reference sequence). V was cut by 5 bases and J by 2 bases, with 12 bases left in between.